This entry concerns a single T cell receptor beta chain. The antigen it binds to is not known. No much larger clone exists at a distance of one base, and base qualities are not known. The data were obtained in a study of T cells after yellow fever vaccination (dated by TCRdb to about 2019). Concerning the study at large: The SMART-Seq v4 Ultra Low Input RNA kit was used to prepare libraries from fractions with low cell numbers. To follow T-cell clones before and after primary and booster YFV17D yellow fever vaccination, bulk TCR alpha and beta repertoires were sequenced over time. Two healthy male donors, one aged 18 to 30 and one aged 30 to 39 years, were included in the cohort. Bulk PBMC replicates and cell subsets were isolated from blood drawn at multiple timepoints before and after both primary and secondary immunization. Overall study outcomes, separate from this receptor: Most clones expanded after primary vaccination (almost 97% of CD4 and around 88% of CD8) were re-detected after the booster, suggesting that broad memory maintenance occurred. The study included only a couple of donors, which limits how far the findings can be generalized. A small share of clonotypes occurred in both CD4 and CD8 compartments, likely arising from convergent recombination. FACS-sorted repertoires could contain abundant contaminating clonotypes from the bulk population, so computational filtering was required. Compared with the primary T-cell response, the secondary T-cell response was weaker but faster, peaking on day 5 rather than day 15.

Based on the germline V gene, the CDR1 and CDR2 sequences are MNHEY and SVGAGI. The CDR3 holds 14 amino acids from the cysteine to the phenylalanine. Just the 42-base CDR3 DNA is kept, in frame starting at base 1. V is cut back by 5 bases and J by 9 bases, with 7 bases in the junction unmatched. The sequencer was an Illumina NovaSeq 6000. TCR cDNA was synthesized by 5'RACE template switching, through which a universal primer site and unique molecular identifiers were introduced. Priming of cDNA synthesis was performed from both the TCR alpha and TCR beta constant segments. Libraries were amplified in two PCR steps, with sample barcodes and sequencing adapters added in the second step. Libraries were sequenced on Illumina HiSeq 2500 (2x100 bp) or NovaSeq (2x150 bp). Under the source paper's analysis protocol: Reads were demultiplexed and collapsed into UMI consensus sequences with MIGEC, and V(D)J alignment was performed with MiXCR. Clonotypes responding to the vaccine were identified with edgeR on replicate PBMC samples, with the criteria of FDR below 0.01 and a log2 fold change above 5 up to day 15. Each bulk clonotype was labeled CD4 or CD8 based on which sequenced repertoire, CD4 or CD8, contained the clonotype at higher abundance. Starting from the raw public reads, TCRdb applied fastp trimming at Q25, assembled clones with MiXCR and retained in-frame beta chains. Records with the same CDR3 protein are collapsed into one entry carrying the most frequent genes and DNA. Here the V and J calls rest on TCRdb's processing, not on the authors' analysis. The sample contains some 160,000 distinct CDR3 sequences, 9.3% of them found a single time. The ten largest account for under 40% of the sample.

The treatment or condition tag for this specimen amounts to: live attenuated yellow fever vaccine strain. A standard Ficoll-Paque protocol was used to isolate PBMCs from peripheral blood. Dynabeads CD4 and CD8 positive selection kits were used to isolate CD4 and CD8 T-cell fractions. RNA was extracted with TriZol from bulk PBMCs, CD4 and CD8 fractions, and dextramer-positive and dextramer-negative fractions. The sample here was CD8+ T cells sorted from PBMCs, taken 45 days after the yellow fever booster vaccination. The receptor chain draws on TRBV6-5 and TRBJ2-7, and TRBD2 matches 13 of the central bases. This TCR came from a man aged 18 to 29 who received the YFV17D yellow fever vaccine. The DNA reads TGTGCCAGCAGTACCGGGACTAGCGGGGTTCCGCAGTACTTC. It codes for CASSTGTSGVPQYF.